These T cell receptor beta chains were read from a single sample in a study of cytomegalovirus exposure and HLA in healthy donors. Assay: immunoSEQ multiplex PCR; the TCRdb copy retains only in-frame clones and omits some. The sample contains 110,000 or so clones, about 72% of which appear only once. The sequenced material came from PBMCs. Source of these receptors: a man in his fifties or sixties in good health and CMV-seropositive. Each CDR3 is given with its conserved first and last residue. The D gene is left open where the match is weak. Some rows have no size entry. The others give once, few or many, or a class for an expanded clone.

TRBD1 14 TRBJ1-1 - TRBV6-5 TGTGCCAGCACTCGGGGACAGGGTAGTTCCCAAGCTTTCTTT CASTRGQGSSQAFF
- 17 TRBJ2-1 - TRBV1 TGCACCAGCAGCAGGACTAGCGGGGGGGCCATAGTGAATGAGCAGTTCTTC CTSSRTSGGAIVNEQFF
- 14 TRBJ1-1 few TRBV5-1 TGCGCCAGCAGCGTGACAGCCATGAACACTGAAGCTTTCTTT CASSVTAMNTEAFF
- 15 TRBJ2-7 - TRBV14 TGTGCCAGCAGCCCACCGGGGGGCGAATCCAGCGAGCAGTACTTC CASSPPGGESSEQYF
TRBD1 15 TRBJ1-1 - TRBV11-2 TGTGCCAGCAGCTTAGGACAGGGCGTCAACACTGAAGCTTTCTTT CASSLGQGVNTEAFF
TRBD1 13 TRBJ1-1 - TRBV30 TGTGCCTGCACGGGACAGTATTACACTGAAGCTTTCTTT CACTGQYYTEAFF
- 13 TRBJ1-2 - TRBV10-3 TGTGCCATCAGTGCTGACACAAACTATGGCTACACCTTC CAISADTNYGYTF
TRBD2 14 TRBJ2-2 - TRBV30 TGTGCCTGGAATGCGGGAGTAAACACCGGGGAGCTGTTTTTT CAWNAGVNTGELFF
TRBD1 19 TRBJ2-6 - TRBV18 TGTGCCAGCTCACCACGTGGGACAGGGAATCTCGCTGGGGCCAACGTCCTGACTTTC CASSPRGTGNLAGANVLTF
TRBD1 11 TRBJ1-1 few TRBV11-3 TGTGCCAGCAGCGCTCGGACAGGGGGTCTCTTT CASSARTGGLF
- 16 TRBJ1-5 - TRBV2 TGTGCCAGCACCAATCCCACTCCCCAGGGGAGTCAGCCCCAGCATTTT CASTNPTPQGSQPQHF
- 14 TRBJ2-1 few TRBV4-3 TGCGCCAGCAGCCAAGAGAGCCGGCAGGGTGAGCAGTTCTTC CASSQESRQGEQFF
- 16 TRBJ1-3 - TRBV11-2 TGTGCCAGCAGCTCCGGGGGGCGTAGCTCTGGAAACACCATATATTTT CASSSGGRSSGNTIYF
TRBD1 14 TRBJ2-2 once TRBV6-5 TGTGCCAGCAGTATCGGGACAGACACCGGGGAGCTGTTTTTT CASSIGTDTGELFF
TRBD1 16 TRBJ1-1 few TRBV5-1 TGCGCCAGCAGCCCCTACAGGGGGGTATTGAACACTGAAGCTTTCTTT CASSPYRGVLNTEAFF
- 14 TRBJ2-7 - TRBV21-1 TGTGCCAGCAGCCCCCCGACAGACAGTGACGAGCAGTACTTC CASSPPTDSDEQYF
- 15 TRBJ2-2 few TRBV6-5 TGTGCCAGCCGCCTACTAAACTGGAACACCGGGGAGCTGTTTTTT CASRLLNWNTGELFF
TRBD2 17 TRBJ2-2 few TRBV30 TGTGCCTGGAGCGGGACTAGCGGGGGGGCCTCCACCGGGGAGCTGTTTTTT CAWSGTSGGASTGELFF
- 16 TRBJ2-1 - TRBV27 TGTGCCAGCAGTTTATCCGGGAGTATCTCCTACAATGAGCAGTTCTTC CASSLSGSISYNEQFF
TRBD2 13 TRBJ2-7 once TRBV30 TGTGCCTGGAGTAAGCCCGGGGGGGGCGAGCAGTACTTC CAWSKPGGGEQYF
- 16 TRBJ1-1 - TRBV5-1 TGCGCCAGCAGCCCAGGATCGACAGTTTTGAACACTGAAGCTTTCTTT CASSPGSTVLNTEAFF
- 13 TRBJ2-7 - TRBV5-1 TGCGCCAGCAGCACTCCGGAGATCTACGAGCAGTACTTC CASSTPEIYEQYF
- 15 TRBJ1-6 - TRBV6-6 TGTGCCAGCAGTTACCGGACAGTGGATAATTCACCCCTCCACTTT CASSYRTVDNSPLHF
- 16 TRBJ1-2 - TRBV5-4 TGTGCCAGCAGCTTGCAGGCAGGGCCGGCGGTTTATGGCTACACCTTC CASSLQAGPAVYGYTF
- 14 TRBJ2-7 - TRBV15 TGTGCCACCAGCAGAGAACCCCAGGGATACGAGCAGTACTTC CATSREPQGYEQYF
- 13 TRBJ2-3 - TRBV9 TGTGCCAGCAATCGGCGGGACGGGGATACGCAGTATTTT CASNRRDGDTQYF
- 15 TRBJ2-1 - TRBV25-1 TGTGCCAGCAGTGACTTAGAACTAAACTACAATGAGCAGTTCTTC CASSDLELNYNEQFF
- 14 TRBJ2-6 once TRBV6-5 TGTGCCGTGACATCAGGGTCTGGGGCCAACGTCCTGACTTTC CAVTSGSGANVLTF
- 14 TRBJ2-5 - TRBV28 TGTGCCAGCAGTTTATGGGGAGGAGTAGAGACCCAGTACTTC CASSLWGGVETQYF